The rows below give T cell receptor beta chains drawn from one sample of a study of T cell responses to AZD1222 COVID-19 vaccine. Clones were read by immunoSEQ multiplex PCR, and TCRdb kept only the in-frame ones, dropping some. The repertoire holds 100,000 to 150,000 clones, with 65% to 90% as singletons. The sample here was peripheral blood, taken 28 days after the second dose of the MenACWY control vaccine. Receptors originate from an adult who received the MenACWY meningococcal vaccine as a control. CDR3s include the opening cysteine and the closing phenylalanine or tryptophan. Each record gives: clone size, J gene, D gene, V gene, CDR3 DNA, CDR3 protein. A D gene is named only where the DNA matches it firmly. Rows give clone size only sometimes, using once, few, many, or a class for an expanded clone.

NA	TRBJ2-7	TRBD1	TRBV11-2	TGTGCCAGCAGCTCCGGGACAGGGTACGACTACGAGCAGTACTTC	CASSSGTGYDYEQYF
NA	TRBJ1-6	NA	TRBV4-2	TGTGCCAGCAGCCAAGATCAGAAGGTGTCACCAAGGAGCTCCTATAATTCACCCCTCCACTTT	CASSQDQKVSPRSSYNSPLHF
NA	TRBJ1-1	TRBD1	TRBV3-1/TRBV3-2	TGTGCCAGCGGACAGGCGTTGAACACTGAAGCTTTCTTT	CASGQALNTEAFF
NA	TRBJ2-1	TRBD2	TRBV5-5	TGTGCCAGCAGCCGGGACCGGGGGGGCCATAATGAGCAGTTCTTC	CASSRDRGGHNEQFF
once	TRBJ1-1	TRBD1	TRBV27	TGTGCCAGCAGGGGAGACAGGGGACGCACTGAAGCTTTCTTT	CASRGDRGRTEAFF
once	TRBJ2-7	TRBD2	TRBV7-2	TGTGCCGCAGCCCGGGGACTAGAGGGCTCTGAGCAGTACTTC	CAAARGLEGSEQYF
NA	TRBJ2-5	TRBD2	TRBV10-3	TGTGCCATCAGCCCGGGACTAGCGGTCCGGGGCCAAGAGACCCAGTACTTC	CAISPGLAVRGQETQYF
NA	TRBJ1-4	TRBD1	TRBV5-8	TGTGCCAGCAGCCCAGGACAGGTTAATGAAAAACTGTTTTTT	CASSPGQVNEKLFF
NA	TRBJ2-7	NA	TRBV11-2	TGTGCCAGCAGCTCCAGAGGGTCCCCCGGCACTATCTCCTACGAGCAGTACTTC	CASSSRGSPGTISYEQYF
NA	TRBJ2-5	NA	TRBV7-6	TGTGCCAGCCACAGTGGGTTCCAAGAGACCCAGTACTTC	CASHSGFQETQYF
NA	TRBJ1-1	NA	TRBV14	TGTGCCAGCAGCCAAGGTAGAGGTGTGAACACTGAAGCTTTCTTT	CASSQGRGVNTEAFF
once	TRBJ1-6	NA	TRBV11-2	TGTGCCAGCAGCTCGCAAAGAAGGGGACCTAATTCACCCCTCCACTTT	CASSSQRRGPNSPLHF
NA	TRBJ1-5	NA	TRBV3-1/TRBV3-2	TGTGCCAGCAGCCCCGGTGGGGGGATCCAGCCCCAGCATTTT	CASSPGGGIQPQHF
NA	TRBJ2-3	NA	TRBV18	TGTGCCAGCTCACCGGGGGAAAGCACAGATACGCAGTATTTT	CASSPGESTDTQYF
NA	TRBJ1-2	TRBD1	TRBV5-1	TGCGCCAGCAGCCTCGGACAGGGGAATGGCTACACCTTC	CASSLGQGNGYTF
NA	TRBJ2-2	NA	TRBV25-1	TGTGCCAGCAGTGGCGGCAGCCTGTTGAACACCGGGGAGCTGTTTTTT	CASSGGSLLNTGELFF
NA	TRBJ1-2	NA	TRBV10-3	TGTGCCATCAGCGCCGGGACAACCTATGGCTACACCTTC	CAISAGTTYGYTF
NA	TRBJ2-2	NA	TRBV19	TGTGCCAGTACCCCGTGGCAGCTCAACACCGGGGAGCTGTTTTTT	CASTPWQLNTGELFF
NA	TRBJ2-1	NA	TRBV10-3	TGTGCCATCAGTGAGCGAACCCTGAGCAATGAGCAGTTCTTC	CAISERTLSNEQFF
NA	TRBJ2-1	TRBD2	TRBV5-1	TGCGCCAGCAGCCCCGGACTAGCGGGAGGGGCGAGCCATGAGCAGTTCTTC	CASSPGLAGGASHEQFF
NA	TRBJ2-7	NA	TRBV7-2	TGTGCCAGCAGCATGACAAGTAACTACGAGCAGTACTTC	CASSMTSNYEQYF
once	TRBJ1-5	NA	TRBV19	TGTGCCAGTACACCGGGACACCTGGTTCCCCAGCATTTT	CASTPGHLVPQHF
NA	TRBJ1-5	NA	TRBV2	TGTGCCAGCAGTGAATCCTTGGGGGGACGCGGCCCCCAGCATTTT	CASSESLGGRGPQHF
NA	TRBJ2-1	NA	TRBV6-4	TGTGCCAGCAGTGACTCGAACCGGCTCAATGAGCAGTTCTTC	CASSDSNRLNEQFF
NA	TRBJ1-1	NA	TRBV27	TGTGCCAGCAGTTCCAAGTCCTACGGGACCAAGTCAGGTGAAGCTTTCTTT	CASSSKSYGTKSGEAFF
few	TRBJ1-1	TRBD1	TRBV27	TGTGCCAGCATCCTCCTCCCATACAGGGGGCCTTACACTGAAGCTTTCTTT	CASILLPYRGPYTEAFF
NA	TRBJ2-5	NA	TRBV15	TGTGCCACCGCAAAGCCGGGAGAGACCCAGTACTTC	CATAKPGETQYF
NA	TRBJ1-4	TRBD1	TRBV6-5	TGTGCCAGCGGACAGGGGGAAGGAAAACTGTTTTTT	CASGQGEGKLFF
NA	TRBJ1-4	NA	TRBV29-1	TGCAGCGTTGAAAGGCACCTTAATGAAAAACTGTTTTTT	CSVERHLNEKLFF
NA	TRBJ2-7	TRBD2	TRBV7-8	TGTGCCAGCAGCTCCTTTTCGGGAGGTAACGAGCAGTACTTC	CASSSFSGGNEQYF
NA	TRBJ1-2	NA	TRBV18	TGTGCCAGCTCACCAAGGACAGATACGGACTATGGCTACACCTTC	CASSPRTDTDYGYTF
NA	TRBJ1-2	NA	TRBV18	TGTGCCAGCTCACCAGGGAGAGACTATGGCTACACCTTC	CASSPGRDYGYTF
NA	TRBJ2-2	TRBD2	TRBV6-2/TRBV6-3	TGTGCCAGCAGCCTAGAAGGCGGCCGCGGGAGCCTAACGAACACCGGGGAGCTGTTTTTT	CASSLEGGRGSLTNTGELFF
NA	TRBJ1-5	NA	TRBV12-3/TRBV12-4	TGTGCCAGCAGTTTTTACGGGCCCCAGCATTTT	CASSFYGPQHF
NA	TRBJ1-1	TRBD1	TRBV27	TGTGCCAGCAGTCCCCAGGGGGCTCCAGCGTCTGAAGCTTTCTTT	CASSPQGAPASEAFF
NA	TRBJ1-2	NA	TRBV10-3	TGTGCCATCAGTGTGACCGGGGCATCAGGCTACACCTTC	CAISVTGASGYTF
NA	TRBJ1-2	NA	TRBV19	TGTGCCAGTAGTATCTTCGAAGTTCGGGGGGATGGGGATGGCTACACCTTC	CASSIFEVRGDGDGYTF
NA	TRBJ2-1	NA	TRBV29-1	TGCAGCGTCGTTCCTAGCGTTGGCTCCTACAATGAGCAGTTCTTC	CSVVPSVGSYNEQFF